The 21 T cell receptor beta chains in this list originate from one sample, sequenced in a study of blood T cell repertoires in COVID-19. Here immunoSEQ multiplex PCR was the method, and the copy in TCRdb shows in-frame clones only, minus some. The sample yields 60,000 to 85,000 clones, 78% seen once. The specimen sequenced was peripheral blood. These receptors all come from a human donor in a cohort sampled during active COVID-19.

In DNA, the CDR3 is TGTGCCAGCAGCTATTCGGGGGCAACTAATGAAAAACTGTTTTTT. Residues: CASSYSGATNEKLFF. The rearrangement joins TRBV28 to TRBJ1-4; maybe TRBD1 (5 bases). Trimming removed 6 bases at V and 0 bases at J, with 11 bases between. The CDR3 extends over 15 amino acids. Per germline, CDR1 MDHEN and CDR2 SYDVKM.

The chain combines TRBV30 with TRBJ2-7, with a possible D match to TRBD2 (6 bases). CDR3 length equals 12 residues. Trimming removed 5 bases from V and 0 bases from J, with 8 bases in between. Germline-derived CDR1 and CDR2 are GTSNPN and SVGIG (reference sequence). The CDR3 reads CAWGRSSYEQYF. The CDR3 DNA follows: TGTGCCTGGGGGAGGAGCTCCTACGAGCAGTACTTC.

The chain recombines TRBV5-4 with TRBJ2-3; 9 bases line up with TRBD2. This CDR3 is 15 amino acids long. Germline V gene data show CDR1 as SGHNT and CDR2 as YYREEE (reference sequence). V lost 0 bases, J lost 4 bases, and 3 bases stayed unmatched. In nucleotides, the CDR3 is TGTGCCAGCAGCTTGGTAGCGGGAGAAGCAGATACGCAGTATTTT. Translated: CASSLVAGEADTQYF.

As for this clone: One end of the junction is discordant with germline, which a read error may explain. The chain recombines TRBV6-1 with TRBJ2-7; 7 bases align to TRBD1. CDR1 is MNHNS, CDR2 SASEGT, per germline. CDR3 length: 15 amino acids. The CDR3 loop reads CASSQATGKVYEQYF. The DNA for the CDR3 is TGTGCCAGCAGTCAAGCGACAGGGAAAGTCTACGAGCAGTACTTC.

This clone was observed a single time. The J gene is TRBJ2-3, the V gene TRBV29-1, with 9 positions matching TRBD2. Germline loops: CDR1 SQVTM, CDR2 ANQGSEA. This CDR3 is 13 amino acids long. J was trimmed by 5 bases and V by 3 bases; bases with no gene match: 3. This CDR3 reads CSVELREGDTQYF. CDR3 DNA: TGCAGCGTTGAGTTGCGGGAGGGAGATACGCAGTATTTT.

About this clone itself: The same CDR3 also results from other DNA sequences found in this sample. The chain is built from TRBV7-2 and TRBJ2-7; the match to TRBD1 covers 12 bases. From germline, CDR1 is SGHTA and CDR2 FQGNSA. The trim removed 6 bases at V and 4 bases at J, leaving 4 bases unmatched. This CDR3 comprises 14 residues. The CDR3 nucleotides are TGTGCCAGCAGGCCGGGACAGGGGGCTTACGAGCAGTACTTC. Translated: CASRPGQGAYEQYF.

J is TRBJ1-3 and V is TRBV14, with D perhaps TRBD1 (5 bases). CDR3 length equals 17 residues. The V gene's germline CDR1 is SGHDN and CDR2 FVKESK. The germline V and J ends were trimmed by 4 bases and 0 bases, with 16 bases remaining between them. CDR3: CASSPRRGGVSGNTIYF. DNA for the CDR3: TGTGCCAGCAGCCCTCGTCGCGGGGGGGTCTCTGGAAACACCATATATTTT.

The rearrangement joins TRBV18 to TRBJ2-7; 7 bases line up with TRBD2. The V and J ends lost 0 bases and 2 bases, in that order; junction bases with no gene match: 1. The CDR3 has 14 residues. Germline V gives CDR1 KGHSH, CDR2 LQKENI. The DNA for the CDR3 is TGTGCCAGCTCACCACCCGGACTAGCCTACGAGCAGTACTTC. Translating gives CASSPPGLAYEQYF.

This sequence joins TRBV7-2 and TRBJ2-7, with TRBD1 as a possible D gene (5 bases). From germline, CDR1 is SGHTA and CDR2 FQGNSA. This CDR3 has 14 amino acids. Trimming shortened V by 1 base and J by 7 bases, and 14 bases separated the two germline ends. In nucleotides, the CDR3 is TGTGCCAGCAGCTTAGGGCCAGGGCTGTGGGAGCAGTACTTC. It encodes CASSLGPGLWEQYF.

This chain uses TRBV9 with TRBJ1-1, with a possible D match to TRBD1 (6 bases). CDR3 size: 14 residues. Germline lookup yields CDR1 SGDLS and CDR2 YYNGEE. V lost 0 bases to trimming and J lost 2 bases, with 8 bases between them. In DNA form, the CDR3 reads TGTGCCAGCAGCGTAGTACAGGGTAACACTGAAGCTTTCTTT. Translation: CASSVVQGNTEAFF. Combining the CDR3 with reference TRBV9 and TRBJ1-1 gives the whole variable domain DSGVTQTPKHLITATGQRVTLRCSPRSGDLSVYWYQQSLDQGLQFLIQYYNGEERAKGNILERFSAQQFPDLHSELNLSSLELGDSALYFCASSVVQGNTEAFFGQGTRLTVV.

The J gene is TRBJ1-2, the V gene TRBV5-1, with a weak D call TRBD1 (5 bases). The V gene's germline CDR1 is SGHRS and CDR2 YFSETQ. This CDR3 contains 14 residues. Trimming removed 0 bases from V and 7 bases from J, with 13 bases in between. The CDR3 DNA sequence: TGCGCCAGCAGCTTGGGGCAGGGTCGAGGTGGCTACACCTTC. As protein: CASSLGQGRGGYTF.

J is TRBJ2-1 and V is TRBV27, with 10 bases matching TRBD1. Germline CDR1 MNHEY, CDR2 SMNVEV (reference sequence). Unmatched junction bases numbered 6, after V lost 0 bases and J lost 7 bases. CDR3 length: 16 amino acids. In nucleotides, the CDR3 is TGTGCCAGCAGTTTATCACAAGGGACAGGGGAAAATGAGCAGTTCTTC. This gives the protein CASSLSQGTGENEQFF.

The chain combines TRBV25-1 with TRBJ2-7; 8 bases align to TRBD1. The CDR3 is 14 residues long. The V and J ends lost 4 bases and 6 bases, in that order; junction bases with no gene match: 8. Germline values: CDR1 MGHDK, CDR2 SYGVNS. This CDR3 is CASSAPGQGGEQYF. CDR3 nucleotides: TGTGCCAGCAGTGCTCCTGGACAGGGTGGCGAGCAGTACTTC.

This chain uses TRBV10-2 with TRBJ1-5; 9 bases map to TRBD1. This CDR3 comprises 18 residues. V shed 4 bases and J 4 bases; nucleotides not matched to a gene: 14. Germline CDR1 is WSHSY and CDR2 is SAAADI. The DNA of the CDR3 is TGCGCCAGCAGTGCGACGGGACAGGGTCAGGGTGTAAATCAGCCCCAGCATTTT. Its translation: CASSATGQGQGVNQPQHF.

The chain combines TRBV2 with TRBJ2-1; 7 bases are a match to TRBD1. CDR3 size: 13 residues. Germline V CDR1 and CDR2: SNHLY, FYNNEI. V was clipped by 6 bases and J by 4 bases; unmatched bases: 3. CDR3 amino acids: CASSDRVYNEQFF. CDR3 DNA: TGTGCCAGCAGCGACAGGGTTTACAATGAGCAGTTCTTC.

This clone was observed a handful of times. The chain links TRBV5-4 to TRBJ1-2; D is unresolved. Trimming shortened V by 4 bases and J by 0 bases, and 13 bases separated the two germline ends. CDR3 length equals 15 residues. Germline-derived CDR1 and CDR2 are SGHNT and YYREEE (reference sequence). The CDR3: CASSPGSITNYGYTF. The CDR3 region has the DNA TGTGCCAGCAGCCCGGGATCAATAACTAACTATGGCTACACCTTC.

This chain connects TRBV19 to TRBJ2-7; 8 nucleotides match TRBD2. The CDR3 has 15 residues. The ends lost 5 bases at V and 5 bases at J; junction bases unmatched: 11. CDR1 and CDR2 (germline): LNHDA, SQIVND (reference sequence). The CDR3 DNA follows: TGTGCCAGTAGTCCCGGGGGTAGCGGGAAGGACGAGCAGTACTTC. Protein: CASSPGGSGKDEQYF.

The chain is built from TRBV15 and TRBJ2-1, with 9 nucleotides matching TRBD2. Germline values: CDR1 LNHNV, CDR2 YYDKDF (reference sequence). The CDR3 sequence is 16 residues long. Trimming cost V 2 bases and J 4 bases; bases outside gene matches: 6. The CDR3 region has the DNA TGTGCCACCAGCAGACTACCAGCGGGAGGTTACAATGAGCAGTTCTTC. This gives the protein CATSRLPAGGYNEQFF.

This clone was observed a few times. The gene calls are TRBV5-1 and TRBJ2-1; the D gene is possibly TRBD2 (5 bases). CDR1 is SGHRS and CDR2 is YFSETQ in the germline V gene. The CDR3 spans 15 residues. V lost 4 bases, J lost 0 bases, and 11 bases lay in between. This CDR3 is CASSRGFSSYNEQFF. CDR3 nucleotide sequence: TGCGCCAGCAGCCGCGGGTTCAGCTCCTACAATGAGCAGTTCTTC.

This chain's CDR3 is CASSSGLAGPLYNEQFF. The DNA of the CDR3 is TGTGCCAGCAGCTCCGGACTAGCGGGACCCCTCTACAATGAGCAGTTCTTC. The rearrangement uses TRBV11-2 and TRBJ2-1, with TRBD2 matching over 12 bases. Germline trimming cut 4 bases from V and 3 bases from J; bases unmatched to any gene: 7. The CDR3 spans 17 residues. Germline loops: CDR1 SGHAT, CDR2 FQNNGV. The variable domain in full, with the rest retrieved from reference TRBV11-2 and TRBJ2-1, is EAGVAQSPRYKIIEKRQSVAFWCNPISGHATLYWYQQILGQGPKLLIQFQNNGVVDDSQLPKDRFSAERLKGVDSTLKIQPAKLEDSAVYLCASSSGLAGPLYNEQFFGPGTRLTVL.

This clone showed up just once. The V call is TRBV5-6, the J call TRBJ1-6; tentatively, D is TRBD1 (5 bases). In germline, CDR1 is SGHDT, CDR2 YYEEEE. The V and J ends lost 3 bases and 7 bases respectively, with 14 bases between them. There are 15 residues in the CDR3. The CDR3 nucleotides read TGTGCCAGCAGCTGGGGGTCGGGGGGGAATTCACCCCTCCACTTT. Translated, it gives CASSWGSGGNSPLHF. The whole variable domain, filled in from reference TRBV5-6 and TRBJ1-6, reads DAGVTQSPTHLIKTRGQQVTLRCSPKSGHDTVSWYQQALGQGPQFIFQYYEEEERQRGNFPDRFSGHQFPNYSSELNVNALLLGDSALYLCASSWGSGGNSPLHFGNGTRLTVT.